The T cell receptor beta chain described here comes from a study of patients and donors after allogeneic stem cell transplantation. TCRdb called the RT-PCR reads again in MiXCR, with one record for every CDR3 protein. The sample lists 920,000 or so distinct CDR3 sequences; roughly 18% were seen once. This clonotype was detected a few times. V was cut by 5 bases and J by 7 bases, with 8 bases left in between. Per the germline V gene, CDR1 is KGHSH and CDR2 is LQKENI. This CDR3 spans 12 amino acids. This chain links TRBV18 with TRBJ1-4; D ambiguous. The sequencing input was blood, either unsorted or a sorted T cell fraction (not recorded which). The receptor was derived from a human donor who was either an allogeneic HSCT recipient or a stem cell or donor lymphocyte infusion donor (not recorded which). It is not recorded whose cells these are; they may come from a transplant donor. The CDR3 here is CASSSDGEKLFF. Written as DNA, the CDR3 is TGTGCCAGCTCATCCGATGGTGAAAAACTGTTTTTT.